This record covers a single T cell receptor (beta chain). Sequencing was performed with immunoSEQ multiplex PCR; in TCRdb, only in-frame clones are kept and a portion is missing. The sample carries 25,000 to 30,000 clones, over 90% recorded once. This sample stems from a study of T cell responses to AZD1222 COVID-19 vaccine. Study-wide background: Pooled together were second doses at about 4 or about 12 weeks.

The specimen was peripheral blood, collected on day 0 of AZD1222 vaccination. This sequence originates from an adult in good health.

The CDR3 DNA is TGTGCCAGCAGCTTAGACAGTTTTGGAAAACTGTTTTTT. It is translated as CASSLDSFGKLFF. V and J are TRBV7-9 and TRBJ1-4; D is ambiguous. V lost 1 base, J lost 10 bases, and 10 bases lay in between. This CDR3 has 13 residues. CDR1 SEHNR and CDR2 FQNEAQ come from the germline V gene (reference sequence). Full variable domain (remainder filled in from reference TRBV7-9 and TRBJ1-4): DTGVSQNPRHKITKRGQNVTFRCDPISEHNRLYWYRQTLGQGPEFLTYFQNEAQLEKSRLLSDRFSAERPKGSFSTLEIQRTEQGDSAMYLCASSLDSFGKLFFGSGTQLSVL.